Detailed here is one T cell receptor (beta chain). No antigen is known for it. CDR1 is ENHRY, CDR2 SYGVKD, per germline. CDR3 length equals 14 residues. Trimming removed 6 bases from V and 3 bases from J, with 14 bases in between. This sample was taken from a study of T cell responses to AZD1222 COVID-19 vaccine. Study-wide context: Analyses pooled second doses at about 4 or about 12 weeks. Findings and caveats of the study: Baseline serostatus was positive in only 5 to 7 AZD1222 recipients. Repertoire collection took place solely once the T cell response had peaked. Reports indicate that nearly half of spike-specific TCRs are directed at unmutated variant regions.

Repertoires were generated with immunoSEQ multiplex PCR, while TCRdb's copy carries only in-frame clones and drops some. The table has roughly 120,000 clones, around 94% seen once. This receptor was taken from an adult in good health. Material: peripheral blood, obtained on day 0 of AZD1222 vaccination. The V gene is TRBV10-3, the J gene TRBJ1-1; D might be TRBD1 (6 bases). The CDR3: CAIRAGGLYTEAFF. The CDR3 nucleotides read TGTGCCATCAGGGCGGGGGGGCTTTACACTGAAGCTTTCTTT.